This T cell receptor beta chain was identified in a study of long-term antiretroviral therapy in people with HIV. This clone has just one count. Germline values: CDR1 SGHRS, CDR2 YFSETQ. This CDR3 contains 15 residues. Trimming took 0 bases from V and 2 from J, leaving 11 bases between them. They ran version v3.0 of the immunoSEQ assay at survey level. Sequenced by immunoSEQ multiplex PCR; TCRdb stores in-frame clones only, minus some. Among around 26,000 clones listed, approximately 80% were seen once. This sequence originates from a man between 50 and 59 years old with HIV. The input for sequencing was unsorted PBMCs, taken 3 years after starting antiretroviral therapy. The V and J genes are TRBV5-1 and TRBJ1-1; D not certain. In DNA, the CDR3 is TGCGCCAGCAGCTTGGCCATGGGTTTCAACACTGAAGCTTTCTTT. Residues: CASSLAMGFNTEAFF.